This note documents a single T cell receptor (beta chain) sequence. Its antigen is undetermined. TCRdb re-analyzed the 5' RACE reads; it lists each CDR3 protein once, without DNA. Here the sample table reports 400,000 to 500,000 distinct CDR3 sequences. The data are from a study of T cells expressing NK-cell markers. Looking at the study overall: Sequenced donors, eight in total, included seven who were HCMV-seropositive and one who was seronegative.

Study-wide findings and caveats: The dominant NKG2C+ clonotypes represented about 1.0-7.0% of CD8+ T cells in over 5 donors.

The CDR3 length is 12 residues. Germline CDR1 and CDR2: SEHNR and FQNEAQ (reference sequence). This TCR was recovered from a woman between 18 and 70 years old in good health. The V gene is TRBV7-9, the J gene TRBJ2-7; TCRdb gives TRBD2 as the D gene, but with no DNA this cannot be confirmed. Sequencing input: blood T cells: a sorted CD56 or NKG2C T cell subset, CD4+ or CD8+ T cells, or bulk PBMC T cells (not recorded which). This CDR3 reads CASGRESYEQYF.